This T cell receptor beta chain was found in a study of cytomegalovirus exposure and HLA in healthy donors. CDR3 length: 14 amino acids. Germline CDR1 and CDR2: SNHLY and FYNNEI. Losses at the gene ends were 3 bases for V and 8 bases for J; bases not matched to a gene: 6. A word on this clone: Its antigen is not identified.

Study-level results: There were under 200 TCR beta chains listed as cytomegalovirus-associated. Rare sequences made up most TCRs, while some public TCRs were found in many donors.

60 Vbeta and 13 Jbeta primers were used in PCR. The data were produced by immunoSEQ multiplex PCR, yet TCRdb's version contains in-frame clones alone and is incomplete. The profile covers under 200,000 clones, with over 70% appearing a single time and about 2.9% taken by the ten largest. Each donor's status was that of a healthy bone marrow donor. Sequenced sample: PBMCs. This chain joins TRBV2 and TRBJ1-2; 10 bases fit TRBD1. The TCR was taken from a female donor in good health and CMV-seronegative. Here the CDR3 reads CASSESRDRGGYTF. In DNA form, the CDR3 reads TGTGCCAGCAGTGAGTCGCGGGACAGGGGCGGCTACACCTTC.